Below are 19 T cell receptor beta chains sequenced from a single sample in a study of blood T cell repertoires in COVID-19. Generated by immunoSEQ multiplex PCR, the TCRdb table keeps only in-frame clones and is missing some. The sample lists approximately 490,000 clones, about nine tenths seen once, with 8% to 9.5% in the top ten. What was sequenced was PBMCs or T cells enriched from blood (not recorded which). The origin of the receptors is a woman aged 55-69 years who had recovered from COVID-19.

The chain combines TRBV3-1 (or the pseudogene TRBV3-2) with TRBJ2-3, with D possibly matching TRBD2 (6 bases). The CDR3 has 12 residues. The V gene lost 3 bases and the J gene lost 10 bases, with 11 bases spanning the gap. Germline V gene sequence: CDR1 LGHDT, CDR2 YNNKEL (reference sequence). Here the CDR3 reads CASSQGGMAQYF. CDR3 in DNA: TGTGCCAGCAGCCAGGGGGGAATGGCGCAGTATTTT.

The chain joins TRBV6-6 to TRBJ1-1; 9 bases map to TRBD1. The germline V gene has CDR1 MNHNY and CDR2 SVGAGI (reference sequence). The V segment lost 6 bases and the J segment 3 bases; nucleotides outside the gene matches: 5. CDR3 length: 14 residues. CDR3 in amino acids: CASSPGQGYTEAFF. CDR3 sequence (DNA): TGTGCCAGCAGCCCGGGACAGGGATACACTGAAGCTTTCTTT.

This clone was observed once. The chain employs TRBV6-2 or TRBV6-3 and TRBJ1-5, with TRBD1 as a possible D gene (5 bases). The CDR3 extends over 17 amino acids. With 2 bases removed from V and 3 bases from J, the gap between germline ends came to 17 bases. Germline CDR1 and CDR2: MNHEY and SVGEGT. In nucleotides, the CDR3 is TGTGCCAGCAGTTACAGGTGGGGGGGTGGAGACAATCAGCCCCAGCATTTT. Translated, it gives CASSYRWGGGDNQPQHF.

J is TRBJ2-3 and V is TRBV5-8; a possible D gene is TRBD1 (5 bases). V lost 0 bases and J 0 bases, leaving 11 bases between the germline ends. In germline, CDR1 is SGHTS, CDR2 YDEGEE. The CDR3 is 16 amino acids. CDR3 amino acids: CASSLAWGISTDTQYF. CDR3 DNA: TGTGCCAGCAGCTTGGCGTGGGGCATTAGCACAGATACGCAGTATTTT.

This clone is a singleton in its sample. This sequence joins TRBV9 and TRBJ1-3; no clear D. V lost 7 bases, J lost 2 bases, and 10 bases lay in between. This CDR3 region has 13 residues. Germline CDR1 reads SGDLS; CDR2 reads YYNGEE. The CDR3 coding sequence is TGTGCCAGCGATGAGGGAACTGGAAACACCATATATTTT. Translated: CASDEGTGNTIYF.

The chain employs TRBV12-3 or TRBV12-4 and TRBJ1-1; D is unclear. Trimming removed 7 bases from V and 3 bases from J, with 12 bases in between. The CDR3 runs to 13 residues. In DNA, the CDR3 is TGTGCCAGCACCCGGGGTGGGTACACTGAAGCTTTCTTT. It yields the protein CASTRGGYTEAFF.

This clone was seen only once. The chain has TRBV14 and TRBJ1-6; D is unclear. Germline values: CDR1 SGHDN, CDR2 FVKESK. The CDR3 runs 19 residues. Trimming took off 4 bases at V and 9 bases at J, with 28 bases between the two ends. The CDR3 DNA reads TGTGCCAGCAGCCCACATAATTTAAAGACACTCTTCGGAAGTTCACCCCTCCACTTT. Residues: CASSPHNLKTLFGSSPLHF.

A note on this clone: This same CDR3 is encoded by further DNA sequences in the sample. The CDR3 sequence is CASSLRVTGELFF. The CDR3 region has the DNA TGTGCCAGCAGTCTCAGGGTAACCGGGGAGCTGTTTTTT. This chain connects TRBV12-3 or TRBV12-4 to TRBJ2-2; D is perhaps TRBD1 (5 bases). The CDR3 is 13 residues long. With 5 bases removed from V and 5 bases from J, the gap between germline ends came to 9 bases.

This chain uses TRBV5-1 with TRBJ2-2; 7 bases match TRBD2. CDR3 length: 15 residues. V was clipped by 1 base and J by 2 bases; unmatched bases: 2. Germline lookup yields CDR1 SGHRS and CDR2 YFSETQ. CDR3 nucleotides: TGCGCCAGCAGCTTGCCGGGAGGTAACACCGGGGAGCTGTTTTTT. It translates to CASSLPGGNTGELFF.

The chain employs TRBV3-1 (or the pseudogene TRBV3-2) and TRBJ2-1, with TRBD1 as a possible D gene (6 bases). V dropped 1 base and J dropped 8 bases, with 15 bases sitting between them. This CDR3 is 15 amino acids long. Germline V gene sequence: CDR1 LGHDT, CDR2 YNNKEL (reference sequence). Written as DNA, the CDR3 is TGTGCCAGCAGCCAAGGGGGGCCGGGATTCGATGAGCAGTTCTTC. Translating it yields CASSQGGPGFDEQFF.

The chain is built from TRBV7-2 and TRBJ1-4; 9 bases line up with TRBD1. Germline V CDR1 and CDR2: SGHTA, FQGNSA. The CDR3 runs to 14 residues. Trimming removed 4 bases from V and 8 bases from J; junction bases left unmatched: 5. The CDR3 sequence is CASSSRTGDEKLFF. CDR3 nucleotides: TGTGCCAGCAGCTCCAGGACAGGGGACGAAAAACTGTTTTTT.

V is TRBV18 and J is TRBJ2-5; D possibly corresponds to TRBD2 (5 bases). From germline, CDR1 is KGHSH and CDR2 LQKENI. Trimming cost V 2 bases and J 2 bases, with 9 bases left between them. The CDR3 length is 14 residues. This CDR3 reads CASSPGRDQETQYF. Here the CDR3 DNA reads TGTGCCAGCTCACCAGGACGGGATCAAGAGACCCAGTACTTC.

As DNA, the CDR3 is TGTGCCACACAGGGGACAGGGGGTCGAAGTGAGCAGTTCTTC. Translating gives CATQGTGGRSEQFF. The chain recombines TRBV10-3 with TRBJ2-1; 11 bases align to TRBD1. Germline CDR1 is ENHRY and CDR2 is SYGVKD. This CDR3 is 14 amino acids long. V dropped 10 bases and J dropped 9; count of bases not matched to a gene: 11.

The gene calls are TRBV18 and TRBJ2-2; D possibly corresponds to TRBD2 (6 bases). V lost 3 bases and J lost 7, with 15 bases in between. CDR3 size: 15 residues. In germline, CDR1 is KGHSH, CDR2 LQKENI. CDR3 sequence reads: CASSPLAGKLGELFF. The CDR3 DNA sequence: TGTGCCAGCTCACCTTTGGCGGGGAAACTCGGGGAGCTGTTTTTT.

V usage is TRBV4-2 and J usage is TRBJ2-4; TRBD2 agrees at 8 bases. Germline V gene sequence: CDR1 LGHNA, CDR2 YNFKEQ. This CDR3 has 16 residues. V shed 5 bases and J 5 bases; nucleotides not matched to a gene: 11. The DNA of the CDR3 is TGTGCCAGCAGCTGCCTCGGGGGGGATTGCGAAAACATTCAGTACTTC. As protein: CASSCLGGDCENIQYF.

Notes on this clone: The same CDR3 arises from other DNA sequences in this sample as well. The gene calls are TRBV4-1 and TRBJ2-3; no firm D call. This CDR3 has 12 amino acids. Trimming pared 4 bases from V and 1 base from J, leaving 3 bases between. Germline V gene data show CDR1 as MGHRA and CDR2 as YSYEKL. The CDR3 is CASSPGTDTQYF. CDR3 coding DNA: TGCGCCAGCAGCCCAGGCACAGATACGCAGTATTTT.

The rearrangement joins TRBV2 to TRBJ1-1; D possibly corresponds to TRBD1 (5 bases). Germline V lookup: CDR1 SNHLY, CDR2 FYNNEI. The CDR3 is 12 residues long. V was clipped by 8 bases and J by 6 bases, with 13 bases between them. In DNA form, the CDR3 reads TGTGCCAGCGCCCGGGCGGGGGCTGAAGCTTTCTTT. Its protein is CASARAGAEAFF.

The J gene is TRBJ2-3, the V gene TRBV27; a possible D gene is TRBD2 (6 bases). V was clipped by 6 bases and J by 3 bases, with 13 bases between them. The CDR3 has 14 residues. Germline assignment: CDR1 MNHEY and CDR2 SMNVEV (reference sequence). In DNA, the CDR3 is TGTGCCAGCAGACAGACGCGGGGAACAGATACGCAGTATTTT. Translating it yields CASRQTRGTDTQYF.

The chain has TRBV30 and TRBJ1-1, with 9 nucleotides matching TRBD1. The germline V gene encodes CDR1 GTSNPN and CDR2 SVGIG (reference sequence). The CDR3 is made up of 17 amino acids. V lost 2 bases and J lost 1; bases outside the gene matches: 11. The CDR3 bases are TGTGCCTGGAGTAGGGACAGGGTAGCTACAGCGAACACTGAAGCTTTCTTT. It specifies CAWSRDRVATANTEAFF. The whole variable domain, remainder taken from reference TRBV30 and TRBJ1-1, is SQTIHQWPATLVQPVGSPLSLECTVEGTSNPNLYWYRQAAGRGLQLLFYSVGIGQISSEVPQNLSASRPQDRQFILSSKKLLLSDSGFYLCAWSRDRVATANTEAFFGQGTRLTVV.